This entry lists 11 T cell receptor beta chains sequenced from one sample in a study of response to subunit inactivated influenza vaccine. TCRdb fed the RT-PCR reads into MiXCR, producing one record per CDR3 protein. The table records about 650,000 distinct CDR3 sequences, 14% of them present only once. Material: PBMCs from blood, obtained less than 15 days before vaccination. The receptors were sampled from a man aged 50-60 years who received an inactivated influenza vaccine.

The chain uses TRBV5-1 and TRBJ2-1; 11 bases map to TRBD1. Germline CDR1 is SGHRS and CDR2 is YFSETQ. This CDR3 spans 15 amino acids. The V gene end was trimmed by 1 base and the J gene end by 7 bases; junction bases not matched to a gene: 4. The CDR3 DNA reads TGCGCCAGCAGCTTGTCAGGACAGGGGGCGAATGAGCAGTTCTTC. Its protein is CASSLSGQGANEQFF.

The chain carries TRBV24-1 and TRBJ1-2; D call uncertain. The V gene lost 0 bases and the J gene lost 2 bases, with 6 bases spanning the gap. The CDR3 spans 14 residues. From germline, CDR1 is KGHDR and CDR2 SFDVKD. The CDR3 loop reads CATSDLAQNYGYTF. The CDR3 bases are TGTGCCACCAGTGATTTGGCACAGAACTATGGCTACACCTTC.

This clonotype was counted many times. Here the CDR3 reads CASSLEGGGAYTQYF. The CDR3 bases are TGTGCCAGCAGCTTAGAGGGCGGGGGGGCGTATACGCAGTATTTT. This rearrangement joins TRBV7-8 to TRBJ2-3; 9 bases align to TRBD2. CDR3 length: 15 amino acids. CDR1 SGHVS and CDR2 FQNEAQ come from the germline V gene. V shed 1 base, J shed 7 bases, and the junction held 6 bases outside the gene matches.

This clonotype came up many times. The junction departs from the called germline gene at one end, perhaps through a read error. CDR3 sequence reads: CASSLGAANTEAFF. Written as DNA, the CDR3 is TGTGCCAGCAGCTTAGGGGCCGCGAACACTGAAGCTTTCTTT. This chain connects TRBV5-1 to TRBJ1-1, with D maybe TRBD1 (5 bases). This CDR3 is 14 amino acids long. Germline CDR1 SGHRS, CDR2 YFSETQ.

This clonotype has only a few counts. This chain links TRBV12-3 or TRBV12-4 with TRBJ1-4, with no clear D. The germline V and J ends were trimmed by 2 bases and 8 bases, with 12 bases remaining between them. The CDR3 has 14 residues. This CDR3 is CASSLLPLGEKLFF. The CDR3 nucleotides read TGTGCCAGCAGTTTACTTCCCCTAGGGGAAAAACTGTTTTTT.

This clonotype was seen only a few times. The V and J genes are TRBV28 and TRBJ1-1, with TRBD1 matching over 7 bases. Trimming took 5 bases from V and 3 from J; bases not matched to a gene: 6. CDR3 length: 14 residues. Germline values: CDR1 MDHEN, CDR2 SYDVKM. As DNA, the CDR3 is TGTGCCAGCAGTGTACGACAGGGACACACTGAAGCTTTCTTT. Protein product: CASSVRQGHTEAFF.

This clonotype was seen ten or more times. The rearrangement uses TRBV4-1 and TRBJ2-7; 11 positions match TRBD1. The V gene's germline CDR1 is MGHRA and CDR2 YSYEKL. The V and J ends lost 4 bases and 2 bases, in that order; junction bases with no gene match: 7. The CDR3 runs to 16 residues. The chain's CDR3 is CASSLAGTGGTYEQYF. CDR3 DNA: TGCGCCAGCAGCCTTGCCGGGACAGGGGGGACCTACGAGCAGTACTTC.

A few counts support this clonotype. The V call is TRBV7-3, the J call TRBJ2-2; D unclear. Germline V gene data show CDR1 as SGHTA and CDR2 as FQGTGA. The CDR3 has 16 residues. Trimming pared 4 bases from V and 5 bases from J, leaving 17 bases between. The CDR3 spells CASSSMGPTRTGELFF. DNA of the CDR3: TGTGCCAGCAGCTCCATGGGTCCTACCCGGACCGGGGAGCTGTTTTTT.

The chain links TRBV6-2 or TRBV6-3 to TRBJ2-7, with 7 nucleotides matching TRBD2. Germline assignment: CDR1 MNHEY and CDR2 SVGEGT. The CDR3 has 14 amino acids. Losses at the gene ends were 5 bases for V and 0 bases for J; bases not matched to a gene: 4. The CDR3 loop reads CASSKAGVSYEQYF. The CDR3 coding sequence is TGTGCCAGCAGTAAGGCGGGGGTCTCCTACGAGCAGTACTTC.

This clonotype has only a few counts. The J gene is TRBJ2-7, the V gene TRBV5-1; no reliable D call. Trimming removed 4 bases from V and 2 bases from J, with 13 bases in between. This CDR3 has 14 amino acids. CDR1 SGHRS and CDR2 YFSETQ come from the germline V gene. In DNA, the CDR3 is TGCGCCAGCAGCGATCCCAGTTCCACCTACGAGCAGTACTTC. Translation: CASSDPSSTYEQYF.

This clonotype was seen repeatedly, ten times or more. The chain carries TRBV3-1 and TRBJ1-6; no definite D call. Germline lookup yields CDR1 LGHDT and CDR2 YNNKEL (reference sequence). CDR3 length equals 14 residues. The V gene lost 3 bases and the J gene lost 7 bases, with 10 bases spanning the gap. CDR3 sequence: CASSQGPANSPLHF. In nucleotides, the CDR3 is TGTGCCAGCAGCCAGGGCCCAGCGAATTCACCCCTCCACTTT.